These 17 T cell receptor beta chains share one sample of origin, sequenced in a study of cytomegalovirus exposure and HLA in healthy donors. The PCR used 60 Vbeta and 13 Jbeta primers. The assay was immunoSEQ multiplex PCR, and TCRdb's table has in-frame clones only and misses some. This sample contains about 130,000 clones. Sequenced input: PBMCs. The receptors shown here come from a woman aged 60 to 75 in good health and CMV-seronegative.

The rearrangement links TRBV9 to TRBJ1-2; D not certain. CDR1 and CDR2 (germline): SGDLS, YYNGEE. CDR3 length equals 14 residues. V was trimmed by 3 bases and J by 4 bases, leaving 13 bases between them. CDR3 loop: CASSAYQASYGYTF. The CDR3 DNA reads TGTGCCAGCAGCGCCTATCAGGCTTCCTATGGCTACACCTTC.

The chain has TRBV10-3 and TRBJ2-7, with 7 positions matching TRBD1. The CDR3 totals 12 residues. Germline lookup yields CDR1 ENHRY and CDR2 SYGVKD. J was trimmed by 5 bases and V by 10 bases; bases with no gene match: 8. CDR3 bases: TGTGCCACAGAGGACAGGTCCCACGAGCAGTACTTC. Translated, it gives CATEDRSHEQYF.

The genes are TRBV7-2 and TRBJ2-5; 8 positions agree with TRBD2. The V gene's germline CDR1 is SGHTA and CDR2 FQGNSA. This CDR3 has 18 amino acids. V lost 1 base to trimming and J lost 1 base; unmatched junction nucleotides: 11. The CDR3 bases are TGTGCCAGCAGCTTAGGGGTAGCGGGGTGGGGGGCCCAAGAGACCCAGTACTTC. It translates to CASSLGVAGWGAQETQYF.

The chain recombines TRBV4-2 with TRBJ1-2, with 7 positions matching TRBD1. Unmatched junction bases numbered 3, after V lost 4 bases and J lost 4 bases. The CDR3 sequence is 13 residues long. The V gene's germline CDR1 is LGHNA and CDR2 YNFKEQ. CDR3: CASSPGQSYGYTF. The CDR3, as DNA: TGTGCCAGCAGCCCGGGACAGAGCTATGGCTACACCTTC.

The V gene is TRBV13, the J gene TRBJ2-7, with D possibly TRBD1 on 6 matching bases. V dropped 4 bases and J dropped 3 bases, with 16 bases sitting between them. CDR3 size: 15 residues. Per germline, CDR1 PRHDT and CDR2 FYEKMQ (reference sequence). As DNA, the CDR3 is TGTGCCAGCAGCTCTAGACAGGTTCTTTTCTACGAGCAGTACTTC. Protein product: CASSSRQVLFYEQYF.

The chain is built from TRBV6-6 and TRBJ2-5, with D tentatively TRBD2 (5 bases). The J call could be wrong; TRBJ2-7 is a better fit for the DNA end. The CDR3 runs to 16 residues. Germline lookup yields CDR1 MNHNY and CDR2 SVGAGI (reference sequence). CDR3 sequence: CASSLPREGNTYEQYF. DNA for the CDR3: TGTGCCAGCAGTCTCCCCCGTGAGGGAAATACCTACGAGCAGTACTTC.

The V call is TRBV19, the J call TRBJ2-7; TRBD2 matches 10 bases. In germline, CDR1 is LNHDA, CDR2 SQIVND (reference sequence). Trimming took 9 bases from V and 2 from J; bases not matched to a gene: 7. The length of the CDR3 is 14 residues. CDR3 in DNA: TGTGCCAGCCGGACTAGCGGAGGCCCCTACGAGCAGTACTTC. It specifies CASRTSGGPYEQYF.

This rearrangement joins TRBV7-9 to TRBJ2-2; possible D gene TRBD2, 5 bases. CDR1 SEHNR and CDR2 FQNEAQ come from the germline V gene (reference sequence). CDR3 length equals 14 residues. V was pared by 1 base and J by 7 bases, with 10 bases between. The DNA of the CDR3 is TGTGCCAGCAGCTTAGTATCCGGAGGCGGGGAGCTGTTTTTT. Translating it yields CASSLVSGGGELFF.

The rearrangement links TRBV19 to TRBJ1-4, with 7 bases matching TRBD1. Trimming cost V 10 bases and J 0 bases; bases outside gene matches: 14. Germline-derived CDR1 and CDR2 are LNHDA and SQIVND (reference sequence). There are 17 residues in the CDR3. CDR3 loop: CATAVGTEFATNEKLFF. The CDR3 coding sequence is TGTGCCACCGCAGTAGGGACAGAGTTTGCAACTAATGAAAAACTGTTTTTT.

Points on this clone: This same CDR3 is encoded by further DNA sequences in the sample. Written as DNA, the CDR3 is TGTGCCAGCAGTGACCGGGGAAACTATGGCTACACCTTC. It encodes CASSDRGNYGYTF. The rearrangement uses TRBV6-1 and TRBJ1-2; D not certain. This CDR3 comprises 13 residues. Germline CDR1 MNHNS, CDR2 SASEGT. The V end lost 3 bases, the J end lost 2 bases, and 7 bases lay between the germline ends.

The chain employs TRBV11-2 and TRBJ1-6; D is unclear. CDR3 length: 16 amino acids. Per the germline V gene, CDR1 is SGHAT and CDR2 is FQNNGV. V gave up 1 base and J gave up 3 bases, with 10 bases separating them. CDR3: CASSLVPGSYNSPLHF. As DNA, the CDR3 is TGTGCCAGCAGCTTAGTGCCGGGGAGCTATAATTCACCCCTCCACTTT.

The chain joins TRBV5-1 to TRBJ2-5, with a weak D call TRBD1 (6 bases). The CDR3 covers 14 residues. V shed 2 bases and J shed 11 bases, with 19 bases lying between them. Germline CDR1 is SGHRS and CDR2 is YFSETQ. The CDR3 reads CASSFRKGEEEQYF. For the CDR3, the DNA is TGCGCCAGCAGCTTTCGAAAGGGGGAAGAGGAGCAGTACTTC.

This chain connects TRBV5-1 to TRBJ2-1; D not resolved. Germline CDR1 SGHRS, CDR2 YFSETQ. CDR3 length: 12 amino acids. Trimming removed 1 base from V and 7 bases from J, with 6 bases in between. The CDR3 DNA is TGCGCCAGCAGCTTGTCGCGAAATGAGCAGTTCTTC. This codes for CASSLSRNEQFF.

The chain employs TRBV5-1 and TRBJ2-3; D is uncertain. V lost 4 bases, J lost 1 base, and 10 bases lay in between. The CDR3 covers 14 residues. Germline V lookup: CDR1 SGHRS, CDR2 YFSETQ. The CDR3: CASSNGFGTDTQYF. The CDR3, as DNA: TGCGCCAGCAGCAACGGTTTTGGCACAGATACGCAGTATTTT.

This rearrangement joins TRBV5-1 to TRBJ2-7; TRBD2 is a possible D gene (7 bases). The germline CDR1 and CDR2 sequences are SGHRS and YFSETQ. The CDR3 extends over 13 amino acids. The germline V and J ends were trimmed by 0 bases and 4 bases, with 8 bases remaining between them. CDR3 sequence (DNA): TGCGCCAGCAGCTTGGAGGGGGGGTACGAGCAGTACTTC. Protein product: CASSLEGGYEQYF. Complete variable domain (other parts from reference TRBV5-1 and TRBJ2-7): KAGVTQTPRYLIKTRGQQVTLSCSPISGHRSVSWYQQTPGQGLQFLFEYFSETQRNKGNFPGRFSGRQFSNSRSEMNVSTLELGDSALYLCASSLEGGYEQYFGPGTRLTVT.

The CDR3 nucleotides read TGCACCAGCAGCCAACCAAGGACTAGCCAGGAGCAGTTCTTC. The encoded protein is CTSSQPRTSQEQFF. The chain carries TRBV1 and TRBJ2-1; the table's D call, TRBD2, has no DNA check behind it. TRBV1 is listed as a pseudogene. The CDR3 totals 14 residues.

The chain has TRBV6-4 and TRBJ2-3; 12 bases fit TRBD1. Germline CDR1 and CDR2: MRHNA and SNTAGT. The V gene end was trimmed by 3 bases and the J gene end by 4 bases; junction bases not matched to a gene: 2. The CDR3 sequence is 15 residues long. CDR3 amino acids: CASSEGTGGADTQYF. CDR3 bases: TGTGCCAGCAGTGAAGGGACAGGGGGCGCAGATACGCAGTATTTT.